This T cell receptor (beta chain) was documented in a study of human T cells and chemical hapten exposure. Study-wide results and caveats: TCRs at a frequency above 1 in 1000 stayed unchanged with DPC sensitization.

Time point specified: patch test 3, about 24 weeks after DPC sensitization. This sample's treatment: therapeutic diphenylcyclopropenone sensitization with weekly scalp DPC. The donor pool consisted of alopecia patients aged 18 to 70 years, considered suitable for DPC. TCRdb independently ran MiXCR on the RACE reads; one entry per CDR3 protein. The table lists approximately 110,000 distinct CDR3 sequences, less than 45% of them singletons. Notes on this clonotype: Its antigen remains unidentified.

The ends were cut back, 3 bases at V and 7 bases at J, with 7 bases in the middle. The CDR3 is made up of 13 amino acids. The sequence derives from a man aged 35 to 55 with alopecia areata. Some clones in this sample may be carry-over from other donors' samples. The chain has TRBV12-3 or TRBV12-4 and TRBJ1-6; no definite D call. Here the sequenced sample was whole blood, taken in connection with sensitization to the hapten diphenylcyclopropenone (DPC). CDR3 amino acids: CASSFSANSPLHF. The DNA of the CDR3 is TGTGCCAGCAGTTTTAGCGCAAATTCACCCCTCCACTTT.